This is a list of T cell receptor beta chains from one sample in a study of blood T cell repertoires in COVID-19. The table came from immunoSEQ multiplex PCR; TCRdb's copy has only in-frame clones and leaves some out. The sample yields 140,000 or so clones, about 87% seen once. The sequenced sample consisted of peripheral blood. Source of these receptors: a man aged 55-75 years with active or convalescent COVID-19. The CDR3 runs from the conserved cysteine through the conserved F or W. D genes are given only for firm matches.

d_call j_call v_call cdr3_nt cdr3_aa
TRBD2 TRBJ2-1 TRBV4-1 TGCGCCAGCAGCCCCGGACTAGCGGGAGTGATGGATGAGCAGTTCTTC CASSPGLAGVMDEQFF
NA TRBJ1-1 TRBV29-1 TGCAGCGTTTCAGGGCCAACTGAAGCTTTCTTT CSVSGPTEAFF
NA TRBJ2-3 TRBV2 TGTGCCAGCAGTGAGAACGGTGGGGAGGCAGATACGCAGTATTTT CASSENGGEADTQYF
TRBD1 TRBJ1-2 TRBV2 TGTGCCGGAAGGGACAGATACTACACCTTC CAGRDRYYTF
NA TRBJ2-3 TRBV6-5 TGTGCCAGCAGTAAGGACTTGCAGGATACGCAGTATTTT CASSKDLQDTQYF
TRBD2 TRBJ2-2 TRBV27 TGTGCCGTCTCGACAGGGGGTCTAGCGGGAGGCTCCGGGGAGCTGTTTTTT CAVSTGGLAGGSGELFF
NA TRBJ2-3 TRBV9 TGTGCCAGCAGCTCCCGACTGAGGAACACAGATACGCAGTATTTT CASSSRLRNTDTQYF
TRBD1 TRBJ1-2 TRBV6-5 TGTGCCAGCAGTTCTAGGACAGGGCGTCGCTATGGCTACACCTTC CASSSRTGRRYGYTF
TRBD2 TRBJ2-1 TRBV10-2 TGCGCCAGCAGTACCGGGACTAGTGGTAGCGAGCAGTTCTTC CASSTGTSGSEQFF
NA TRBJ1-1 TRBV3-1/TRBV3-2 TGTGCCAGCAGCCAGATGGGGGGAAAGACTGAAGCTTTCTTT CASSQMGGKTEAFF
NA TRBJ2-5 TRBV11-2 TGTGCCAGCAGCCTTCGGAGGGGATCCCAAGAGACCCAGTACTTC CASSLRRGSQETQYF
NA TRBJ2-1 TRBV24-1 TGTGCCACCAGTGATTCCCCATGGACAGGTGGGGATTTAGCGGAGAGCTCCTACAATGAGCAGTTCTTC CATSDSPWTGGDLAESSYNEQFF
NA TRBJ2-7 TRBV6-5 TGTGCCAGCAGTCCGGGAGCAGGGCCCTACGAGCAGTACTTC CASSPGAGPYEQYF
NA TRBJ1-1 TRBV2 TGTGCCAGCAGGAGGGAAGCACTTCTATCCATGAACACTGAAGCTTTCTTT CASRREALLSMNTEAFF
NA TRBJ2-3 TRBV4-1 TGCGCCAGCAGCCCCTCCCCTGCAACAGGGCGAACAGATACGCAGTATTTT CASSPSPATGRTDTQYF
NA TRBJ2-1 TRBV24-1 TGTGCCACCAGTGATAACGGGGGCCGACTAGCCCGCTCCTACAATGAGCAGTTCTTC CATSDNGGRLARSYNEQFF